The 25 T cell receptor beta chains presented below share a single source sample, sequenced in a study of technical replicates of blood from a handful of donors. Produced via immunoSEQ multiplex PCR; TCRdb's table is partial and in-frame only. The sample consists of 80,000 to 100,000 clones, roughly 96% of them appearing once. Sequencing input: T cells isolated from PBMCs. The receptors were gathered from a human donor in good health.

The chain recombines TRBV27 with TRBJ2-1, with 9 bases fitting TRBD2. The V gene end was trimmed by 7 bases and the J gene end by 2 bases; junction bases not matched to a gene: 6. There are 15 residues in the CDR3. Germline V lookup: CDR1 MNHEY, CDR2 SMNVEV (reference sequence). The CDR3 DNA follows: TGTGCCAGCATAGCCCTAGCGGGAACCTACAATGAGCAGTTCTTC. It yields the protein CASIALAGTYNEQFF.

The rearrangement joins TRBV4-1 to TRBJ2-1; 7 nucleotides match TRBD2. This CDR3 has 16 residues. Germline loops: CDR1 MGHRA, CDR2 YSYEKL. V gave up 1 base and J gave up 6 bases; unmatched junction bases: 9. In nucleotides, the CDR3 is TGCGCCAGCAGCCAAGTAGGTACTAGCGTAACCAATGAGCAGTTCTTC. Translated: CASSQVGTSVTNEQFF.

V is TRBV2 and J is TRBJ2-1; 7 positions match TRBD1. Per the germline V gene, CDR1 is SNHLY and CDR2 is FYNNEI. This CDR3 comprises 15 residues. V was pared by 4 bases and J by 1 base, with 4 bases of the junction left unmatched. The CDR3, as DNA: TGTGCCAGCAGTGCTGGGGGACAGTCCTACAATGAGCAGTTCTTC. As protein: CASSAGGQSYNEQFF.

The rearrangement joins TRBV5-6 to TRBJ1-1; 10 bases map to TRBD1. With V trimmed by 4 bases and J by 4 bases, 4 bases remained unmatched. This CDR3 region has 14 residues. Germline assignment: CDR1 SGHDT and CDR2 YYEEEE. The CDR3 region has the DNA TGTGCCAGCAGCGGGTGGACAGGGGGCACTGAAGCTTTCTTT. It encodes CASSGWTGGTEAFF.

The V and J genes are TRBV7-3 and TRBJ1-4, with D perhaps TRBD1 (6 bases). The CDR3 runs to 15 residues. Germline CDR1 is SGHTA and CDR2 is FQGTGA. V lost 6 bases and J lost 0, with 11 bases in between. This CDR3 reads CASSRGQTTNEKLFF. DNA of the CDR3: TGTGCCAGCAGTAGAGGACAGACAACTAATGAAAAACTGTTTTTT.

The chain is built from TRBV7-8 and TRBJ2-3, with 10 bases aligning to TRBD2. V lost 2 bases to trimming and J lost 2 bases; unmatched junction nucleotides: 4. CDR1 and CDR2 from the germline V gene are SGHVS and FQNEAQ. There are 16 residues in the CDR3. CDR3 sequence reads: CASSLKAGGPTDTQYF. The CDR3 region has the DNA TGTGCCAGCAGCTTAAAAGCGGGAGGGCCCACAGATACGCAGTATTTT.

The chain joins TRBV19 to TRBJ2-7; TRBD1 matches 9 bases. CDR1 and CDR2 from the germline V gene are LNHDA and SQIVND (reference sequence). With 5 bases clipped from V and 6 bases from J, the junction kept 11 bases outside the gene matches. The CDR3 is 15 residues long. The CDR3 DNA sequence: TGTGCCAGTAGTCCGGATTCCGGGACAGGGAGCGAGCAGTACTTC. Encoded protein: CASSPDSGTGSEQYF.

The rearrangement joins TRBV2 to TRBJ2-7; 8 nucleotides agree with TRBD1. Germline values: CDR1 SNHLY, CDR2 FYNNEI. This CDR3 has 15 residues. The V segment lost 4 bases and the J segment 1 base; nucleotides outside the gene matches: 6. The CDR3 spells CASSARTGYSYEQYF. CDR3 DNA: TGTGCCAGCAGTGCCCGGACAGGGTATTCCTACGAGCAGTACTTC.

This clone turned up a few times. The V and J genes are TRBV4-2 and TRBJ1-2, with D unclear. The germline CDR1 and CDR2 sequences are LGHNA and YNFKEQ. Trimming stripped 1 base from V and 6 bases from J, with 9 bases between. The CDR3 has 13 residues. DNA for the CDR3: TGTGCCAGCAGCCAAGTAGGCGGTAATGGCTACACCTTC. Its translation: CASSQVGGNGYTF.

The CDR3 region is CASSPPGQPYTEAFF. CDR3 DNA sequence: TGTGCCAGCAGTCCTCCGGGACAGCCATACACTGAAGCTTTCTTT. The rearrangement uses TRBV6-5 and TRBJ1-1; TRBD1 matches at 7 bases. This CDR3 is 15 amino acids long. Germline-derived CDR1 and CDR2 are MNHEY and SVGAGI. V lost 5 bases, J lost 3 bases, and 9 bases stayed unmatched.

The chain employs TRBV30 and TRBJ2-1; TRBD2 aligns across 7 bases. The CDR3 is 16 residues long. V lost 5 bases, J lost 3 bases, and 13 bases stayed unmatched. The V gene's germline CDR1 is GTSNPN and CDR2 SVGIG (reference sequence). The CDR3 coding sequence is TGTGCCTGGGGCTTCGGGGCGGGAGTCGGCTACAATGAGCAGTTCTTC. Translated: CAWGFGAGVGYNEQFF.

Here the CDR3 DNA reads TGTGCCAGCTTAGGACAGGGCCCGAGCACTGAAGCTTTCTTT. It codes for CASLGQGPSTEAFF. The J gene is TRBJ1-1, the V gene TRBV2; 8 bases match TRBD1. The V segment lost 8 bases and the J segment 4 bases; nucleotides outside the gene matches: 9. The CDR3 extends over 14 amino acids. Germline V gene lookup returns CDR1 SNHLY and CDR2 FYNNEI.

The J gene is TRBJ1-1, the V gene TRBV2; tentative D call: TRBD1 (5 bases). Germline V gives CDR1 SNHLY, CDR2 FYNNEI. Trimming shortened V by 9 bases and J by 5 bases, and 13 bases separated the two germline ends. The CDR3 has 12 amino acids. In DNA form, the CDR3 reads TGTGCCAGAGGGGTAAGGTTGACTGAAGCTTTCTTT. Its translation is CARGVRLTEAFF.

The chain has TRBV2 and TRBJ1-1; D call uncertain. Between the trimmed V and J ends, which lost 6 bases and 0 bases, there was a span of 11 bases. CDR3 size: 14 residues. Germline V gene lookup returns CDR1 SNHLY and CDR2 FYNNEI. For the CDR3, the DNA is TGTGCCAGCAGAGCCTCCACGGTGAACACTGAAGCTTTCTTT. Residues: CASRASTVNTEAFF.

In its sample, this clone was seen once. The CDR3 here is CASSQERGIADTQYF. The DNA of the CDR3 is TGTGCCAGCAGCCAAGAAAGGGGGATCGCAGATACGCAGTATTTT. V is TRBV14 and J is TRBJ2-3, with D perhaps TRBD1 (6 bases). Germline values: CDR1 SGHDN, CDR2 FVKESK. Trimming cost V 0 bases and J 4 bases, with 11 bases left between them. There are 15 residues in the CDR3.

The chain's CDR3 is CASSIATGSTHEQYF. The CDR3 DNA is TGTGCCAGTAGTATTGCGACAGGGAGTACGCACGAGCAGTACTTC. The V call is TRBV19, the J call TRBJ2-7; 7 bases fit TRBD1. The CDR3 is 15 amino acids. Germline CDR1 reads LNHDA; CDR2 reads SQIVND (reference sequence). With 3 bases clipped from V and 5 bases from J, the junction kept 10 bases outside the gene matches.

The chain combines TRBV14 with TRBJ2-7; 10 bases are a match to TRBD2. The CDR3 covers 15 residues. V lost 3 bases to trimming and J lost 6 bases; unmatched junction nucleotides: 8. Germline CDR1 and CDR2: SGHDN and FVKESK. The CDR3 is CASSHGLAGAGEQYF. CDR3 sequence (DNA): TGTGCCAGCAGCCATGGGCTAGCGGGAGCTGGCGAGCAGTACTTC.

This clone appeared a single time. This chain uses TRBV2 with TRBJ2-7, with D tentatively TRBD2 (5 bases). The CDR3 consists of 14 residues. Germline V gives CDR1 SNHLY, CDR2 FYNNEI. V lost 6 bases and J lost 4, with 16 bases in between. The CDR3 sequence is CASRTPEGLYEQYF. The CDR3, as DNA: TGTGCCAGCAGGACGCCCGAGGGCCTGTACGAGCAGTACTTC.

V is TRBV5-1 and J is TRBJ2-1, with no clear D. This CDR3 is built from 16 residues. Trimming took off 0 bases at V and 0 bases at J, with 10 bases between the two ends. The germline CDR1 and CDR2 sequences are SGHRS and YFSETQ. The CDR3 DNA reads TGCGCCAGCAGCTTGGCAGGCAGCAGCTCCTACAATGAGCAGTTCTTC. The encoded protein is CASSLAGSSSYNEQFF.

The V call is TRBV5-1, the J call TRBJ2-2; TRBD1 matches 8 bases. J lost 6 bases, V lost 6 bases, and 10 bases had no gene match. The V gene's germline CDR1 is SGHRS and CDR2 YFSETQ. The CDR3 sequence is 15 residues long. This CDR3 is CASTSRTGIAGELFF. CDR3 sequence (DNA): TGCGCCAGCACCTCCCGGACAGGGATCGCCGGGGAGCTGTTTTTT.

The rearrangement joins TRBV27 to TRBJ2-1, with 8 bases that match TRBD2. The CDR3 covers 13 residues. With 6 bases clipped from V and 8 bases from J, the junction kept 6 bases outside the gene matches. Germline V CDR1 and CDR2: MNHEY, SMNVEV (reference sequence). The CDR3 here is CASSRGLADEQFF. Written as DNA, the CDR3 is TGTGCCAGCAGCCGCGGACTAGCCGATGAGCAGTTCTTC.

This clone appeared a few times. The V and J genes are TRBV19 and TRBJ1-1, with unresolved D. The germline V and J ends were trimmed by 5 bases and 8 bases, with 12 bases remaining between them. CDR3 length: 12 amino acids. Germline V gene sequence: CDR1 LNHDA, CDR2 SQIVND (reference sequence). In DNA form, the CDR3 reads TGTGCCAGTAGTCAACGGGGTTACGAAGCTTTCTTT. Its translation: CASSQRGYEAFF.

The rearrangement links TRBV5-4 to TRBJ2-2; 10 nucleotides agree with TRBD2. This CDR3 comprises 18 residues. The V and J ends lost 4 bases and 0 bases, in that order; junction bases with no gene match: 9. CDR1 and CDR2 (germline): SGHNT, YYREEE (reference sequence). CDR3 nucleotides: TGTGCCAGCAGCCCAACTAGCGGGGTGTTCGCGAACACCGGGGAGCTGTTTTTT. Its translation: CASSPTSGVFANTGELFF.

The gene calls are TRBV6-1 and TRBJ1-3; D uncertain. Deletions cut 5 bases from V and 0 bases from J, with 11 bases between. CDR1 MNHNS and CDR2 SASEGT come from the germline V gene. The CDR3 totals 15 residues. This CDR3 reads CASSPQGASGNTIYF. Here the CDR3 DNA reads TGTGCCAGCAGTCCCCAAGGAGCCTCTGGAAACACCATATATTTT.

This chain uses TRBV6-5 with TRBJ1-1, with 8 bases identical to TRBD1. With 2 bases clipped from V and 4 bases from J, the junction kept 3 bases outside the gene matches. The CDR3 is made up of 14 amino acids. Per germline, CDR1 MNHEY and CDR2 SVGAGI. The CDR3 DNA sequence: TGTGCCAGCAGTTACCAGGGGGCAGGCACTGAAGCTTTCTTT. Residues: CASSYQGAGTEAFF.